This is a list of T cell receptor beta chains from one sample in a study of T cell repertoires and Cas9 in healthy adults. TCRdb's table, derived via immunoSEQ multiplex PCR, lists solely in-frame clones and lacks some. Of approximately 15,000 clones listed, around 86% are singletons. The specimen sequenced was Tregs (CD4+, CD25+, CD127-, CD137-, CD154-) from PBMCs; culture status not recorded. These receptors all come from a human donor in good health. The CDR3 runs from the conserved cysteine through the conserved F or W. D genes are given only for firm matches. Only part of the rows carry a size: once, few, many, or a class if the clone is expanded.

clone_size cdr3_length j_call d_call v_call cdr3_aa cdr3_nt
NA 15 TRBJ1-5 TRBD1 TRBV27 CASSLGDRRNQPQHF TGTGCCAGCAGTTTAGGGGACAGGAGGAATCAGCCCCAGCATTTT
NA 14 TRBJ2-2 TRBD2 TRBV7-8 CASRRGEGPGELFF TGTGCCAGCAGGAGAGGGGAGGGTCCCGGGGAGCTGTTTTTT
once 16 TRBJ2-6 NA TRBV5-1 CASSSAGLSGANVLTF TGCGCCAGCAGCTCTGCAGGGTTGTCTGGGGCCAACGTCCTGACTTTC
NA 11 TRBJ2-1 NA TRBV10-2 CASSEGGKQFF TGCGCCAGCAGTGAAGGTGGTAAGCAGTTCTTC
NA 15 TRBJ2-2 NA TRBV19 CASSIVHTVTGELFF TGTGCCAGTAGTATTGTGCACACAGTCACCGGGGAGCTGTTTTTT
NA 17 TRBJ1-4 TRBD1 TRBV19 CASSILTGGAGNEKLFF TGTGCCAGTAGTATCCTAACAGGGGGCGCGGGTAATGAAAAACTGTTTTTT
NA 17 TRBJ2-4 TRBD1 TRBV2 CASSDRGRPLAKNIQYF TGTGCCAGCAGTGACAGGGGGCGACCCCTTGCCAAAAACATTCAGTACTTC
NA 14 TRBJ1-3 NA TRBV11-2 CASSLASDRNTIYF TGTGCCAGCAGCTTAGCCTCAGACCGGAACACCATATATTTT
NA 15 TRBJ1-1 TRBD1 TRBV7-9 CASSTQGGGHTEAFF TGTGCCAGCAGCACCCAAGGGGGCGGGCACACTGAAGCTTTCTTT
NA 12 TRBJ1-1 NA TRBV29-1 CSAGDSNTEAFF TGCAGCGCCGGAGACAGTAACACTGAAGCTTTCTTT
NA 14 TRBJ1-6 TRBD1 TRBV4-2 CASSLDRENSPLHF TGTGCCAGCAGCCTTGACAGGGAGAATTCACCCCTCCACTTT
NA 15 TRBJ1-2 NA TRBV7-8 CASSSRQADRKGYTF TGTGCCAGCAGCTCTCGACAGGCGGACCGAAAGGGCTACACCTTC
NA 16 TRBJ1-5 NA TRBV5-8 CASSRRTRGDNQPQHF TGTGCCAGCAGCCGCCGGACCCGGGGTGACAATCAGCCCCAGCATTTT
NA 18 TRBJ1-2 TRBD1 TRBV5-1 CASSLEWTGPDRNYGYTF TGCGCCAGCAGCTTGGAATGGACAGGGCCAGACCGTAACTATGGCTACACCTTC
NA 14 TRBJ2-3 NA TRBV2 CASREGGATDTQYF TGTGCCAGCAGGGAGGGCGGGGCCACAGATACGCAGTATTTT
once 15 TRBJ2-7 NA TRBV28 CASSQTPRGFYEQYF TGTGCCAGCAGCCAAACCCCCAGGGGCTTTTACGAGCAGTACTTC
NA 12 TRBJ2-5 NA TRBV29-1 CSVGSGQETQYF TGCAGCGTTGGGTCAGGGCAAGAGACCCAGTACTTC
NA 12 TRBJ2-3 NA TRBV10-2 CASSERRDTQYF TGCGCCAGCAGTGAACGACGAGATACGCAGTATTTT
NA 14 TRBJ2-7 TRBD1 TRBV19 CASSKTGGSYEQYF TGTGCCAGTAGTAAGACAGGGGGCTCCTACGAGCAGTACTTC
NA 12 TRBJ2-7 NA TRBV6-1 CATWDRLYEQYF TGTGCCACCTGGGACCGACTCTACGAGCAGTACTTC
NA 19 TRBJ2-1 NA TRBV4-2 CASSHRQTSSVSGYNEQFF TGTGCCAGCAGCCATCGCCAAACCTCTAGCGTTTCGGGCTACAATGAGCAGTTCTTC
NA 14 TRBJ2-2 NA TRBV10-3 CAIRQEPNTGELFF TGTGCCATTCGACAAGAGCCGAACACCGGGGAGCTGTTTTTT
NA 15 TRBJ2-7 NA TRBV5-1 CASNPETGRSREQYF TGCGCCAGCAACCCCGAGACAGGAAGGTCGCGCGAGCAGTACTTC
NA 13 TRBJ2-3 TRBD2 TRBV27 CASYSGVGDTQYF TGTGCCAGCTATAGCGGGGTTGGAGATACGCAGTATTTT
once 17 TRBJ1-6 NA TRBV2 CASSVSYFSSYNSPLHF TGTGCCAGCAGTGTCTCCTACTTCAGCTCCTATAATTCACCCCTCCACTTT
once 18 TRBJ1-6 TRBD1 TRBV28 CASSLPPGQYSYNSPLHF TGTGCCAGCAGTTTACCTCCGGGACAGTACTCCTATAATTCACCCCTCCACTTT
NA 11 TRBJ2-1 NA TRBV7-8 CASSVGAGQFF TGTGCCAGCAGCGTTGGGGCAGGGCAGTTCTTC
NA 15 TRBJ1-4 NA TRBV7-6 CASSPWTAENEKLFF TGTGCCAGCAGCCCGTGGACAGCTGAAAATGAAAAACTGTTTTTT
NA 15 TRBJ1-2 TRBD1 TRBV5-6 CASSLVATGIEGYTF TGTGCCAGCAGCTTGGTGGCGACAGGGATAGAGGGCTACACCTTC